Below, 3 T cell receptor beta chains from the same sample are listed, as sequenced in a study of CD4 and CD8 cells across lung adenocarcinoma regions. TCRdb used MiXCR to reprocess the PCR reads, holding one entry per CDR3 protein. The sample includes about 12,000 distinct CDR3 sequences, around 50% of them seen just once. The specimen was CD8+ T cells from the margin of a lung tumor. The receptors were gathered from a male donor with lung adenocarcinoma. The CD4 and CD8 labels of this study may be unreliable.

A word on this clonotype: A read error may produce the germline difference seen at one junction end. The chain employs TRBV10-2 and TRBJ2-3; D remains unclear. Germline lookup yields CDR1 WSHSY and CDR2 SAAADI. This CDR3 is built from 13 residues. The CDR3 sequence: CATGLSAEDIQYF. The CDR3 DNA is TGCGCCACCGGGCTGTCAGCCGAAGACATTCAGTACTTT.

In its sample, this clonotype ranks as medium-sized. The chain joins TRBV6-1 to TRBJ2-3; 11 bases map to TRBD2. The CDR3 length is 17 residues. Germline-derived CDR1 and CDR2 are MNHNS and SASEGT. The trim removed 5 bases at V and 6 bases at J, leaving 13 bases unmatched. CDR3: CASSLLSLAGGSDTQYF. CDR3 sequence (DNA): TGTGCCAGCAGTCTTCTTTCTCTAGCGGGAGGATCGGATACGCAGTATTTT.

Details on this clonotype: The junction and the germline gene differ at one end; a read error may be behind it. This chain's CDR3 is CAGSGGRVADTQYF. The CDR3 nucleotides read TGTGCCGGCAGTGGGGGTCGTGTAGCAGATACGCAGTATTTT. V gene TRBV27 combines with J gene TRBJ2-3; possibly TRBD1 or TRBD2 for D (5 bases each). The CDR3 consists of 14 residues. Germline V gives CDR1 MNHEY, CDR2 SMNVEV (reference sequence).